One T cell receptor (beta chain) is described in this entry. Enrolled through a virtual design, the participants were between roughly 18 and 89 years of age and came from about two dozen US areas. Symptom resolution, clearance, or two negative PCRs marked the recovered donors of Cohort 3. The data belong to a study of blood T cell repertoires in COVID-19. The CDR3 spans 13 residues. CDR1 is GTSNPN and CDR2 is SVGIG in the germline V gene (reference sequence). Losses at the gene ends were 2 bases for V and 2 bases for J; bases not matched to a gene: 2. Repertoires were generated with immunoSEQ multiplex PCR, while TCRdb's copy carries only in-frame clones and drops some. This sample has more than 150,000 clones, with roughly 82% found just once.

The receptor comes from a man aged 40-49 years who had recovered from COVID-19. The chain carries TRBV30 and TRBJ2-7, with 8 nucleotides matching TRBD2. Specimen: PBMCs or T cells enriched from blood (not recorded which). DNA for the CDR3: TGTGCCTGGAGTACGGGGGGGACCTACGAGCAGTACGTC. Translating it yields CAWSTGGTYEQYV.